The entry below describes one T cell receptor (beta chain). What it binds is unknown. The data were obtained in a study of CD8 T cells in ankylosing spondylitis. Study results and caveats: Within matched ankylosing spondylitis synovial fluid, disease-linked clones were reportedly significantly enriched.

One entry per CDR3 protein, called by TCRdb with MiXCR from the 5' RACE reads. The data hold 30,000 to 45,000 distinct CDR3 sequences, with about an eighth observed a single time. This CDR3 is 11 amino acids long. V lost 4 bases, J lost 1 base, and 5 bases lay in between. CDR1 SQVTM and CDR2 ANQGSEA come from the germline V gene. The TCR was taken from a male donor with ankylosing spondylitis. The specimen was synovial fluid, either unsorted or a sorted T cell fraction (not recorded which). V is TRBV29-1 and J is TRBJ2-7; D is undetermined. The CDR3 spells CSVVKSYEQYF. DNA of the CDR3: TGCAGCGTTGTGAAGTCCTACGAGCAGTACTTC.